A single sample is the source of the 11 T cell receptor beta chains below, sequenced in a study of T cells in Graves' hyperthyroidism and ophthalmopathy. RNA transcripts yielded amplified TCR beta CDR3 regions. In the first-round RT-PCR of the TCR CDR3, the HTBI primer set was used. TCRdb fed the multiplex PCR reads into MiXCR, producing one record per CDR3 protein. The sample records around 760,000 distinct CDR3 sequences, over 35% being singletons. Source material: blood. The receptors were gathered from a woman aged 40 to 50 with Graves' hyperthyroidism.

The genes are TRBV5-1 and TRBJ2-5, with 10 bases that match TRBD2. This CDR3 is 17 amino acids long. The J segment lost 2 bases and the V segment lost 3 bases, leaving 10 bases of the junction unmatched. Germline V gene lookup returns CDR1 SGHRS and CDR2 YFSETQ. Here the CDR3 reads CASSWGLARMGQETQYF. In DNA form, the CDR3 reads TGCGCCAGCAGCTGGGGACTAGCGAGAATGGGGCAAGAGACCCAGTACTTC.

The CDR3 spells CASSFGQGENQPQHF. The CDR3 nucleotides are TGTGCCAGTAGTTTCGGACAGGGGGAGAATCAGCCCCAGCATTTT. The chain combines TRBV19 with TRBJ1-5; 10 nucleotides line up with TRBD1. CDR3 length equals 15 residues. V dropped 5 bases and J dropped 4; count of bases not matched to a gene: 5. The germline V gene has CDR1 LNHDA and CDR2 SQIVND (reference sequence).

This chain links TRBV20-1 with TRBJ2-7, with D perhaps TRBD2 (6 bases). Germline V CDR1 and CDR2: DFQATT, SNEGSKA (reference sequence). Trimming removed 1 base from V and 3 bases from J, with 13 bases in between. There are 14 residues in the CDR3. CDR3 residues: CSARVLASDYEQYF. CDR3 DNA sequence: TGCAGTGCTAGAGTTTTGGCTAGCGACTACGAGCAGTACTTC.

The chain has TRBV7-9 and TRBJ1-6; tentative D call: TRBD1 (6 bases). Deletions cut 6 bases from V and 13 bases from J, with 16 bases between. Germline V gene lookup returns CDR1 SEHNR and CDR2 FQNEAQ (reference sequence). This CDR3 is built from 13 residues. CDR3 region: CASRTGTQAPLHF. CDR3 coding DNA: TGTGCCAGCAGAACCGGGACACAAGCTCCCCTCCACTTT.

This clonotype was counted many times. J is TRBJ2-6 and V is TRBV29-1, with D possibly being TRBD1 (6 bases). This CDR3 has 13 residues. CDR1 is SQVTM, CDR2 ANQGSEA, per germline. V dropped 6 bases and J dropped 2 bases, with 8 bases sitting between them. The CDR3 nucleotides read TGCAGCGTGGGGGCGGCTGGGGCCAACGTCCTGACTTTC. Its protein is CSVGAAGANVLTF.

The rearrangement uses TRBV10-3 and TRBJ2-5; no definite D call. Trimming pared 11 bases from V and 1 base from J, leaving 17 bases between. CDR3 size: 14 residues. CDR1 and CDR2 from the germline V gene are ENHRY and SYGVKD. The CDR3 loop reads CAGSYSAAQETQYF. The CDR3 nucleotides are TGTGCCGGCAGTTACTCGGCGGCCCAAGAGACCCAGTACTTC.

The table lists this clonotype with a few counts. The rearrangement links TRBV12-3 or TRBV12-4 to TRBJ1-5; 8 bases align to TRBD1. The CDR3 spans 15 residues. Losses at the gene ends were 1 base for V and 4 bases for J; bases not matched to a gene: 3. This CDR3 is CASSLGTGWNQPQHF. The CDR3 DNA reads TGTGCCAGCAGTTTAGGGACAGGGTGGAATCAGCCCCAGCATTTT.

In the case of this clonotype: A much more abundant neighbour one base away suggests this may be a read error. V gene TRBV12-3 or TRBV12-4 combines with J gene TRBJ1-5; TRBD1 matches at 7 bases. This CDR3 region has 15 residues. With 5 bases clipped from V and 6 bases from J, the junction kept 10 bases outside the gene matches. CDR3 loop: CASSLTTGRSQPQHF. The CDR3, as DNA: TGTGCCAGCAGTCTGACGACAGGGAGGAGTCAGCCCCAGCATTTT.

This clonotype was detected a few times. The rearrangement joins TRBV12-3 or TRBV12-4 to TRBJ1-3; D gene uncertain. The CDR3 loop spans 15 amino acids. V lost 2 bases and J lost 0, with 8 bases in between. In nucleotides, the CDR3 is TGTGCCAGCAGTTTACAGGTTCTCTCTGGAAACACCATATATTTT. It yields the protein CASSLQVLSGNTIYF.

The CDR3 is CASSQARTGGGETQYF. CDR3 coding DNA: TGTGCCAGCAGCCAGGCCCGAACAGGGGGCGGAGAGACCCAGTACTTC. The V gene is TRBV7-2, the J gene TRBJ2-5, with 9 nucleotides matching TRBD1. Germline trimming cut 5 bases from V and 4 bases from J; bases unmatched to any gene: 11. The CDR3 loop spans 16 amino acids. The germline CDR1 and CDR2 sequences are SGHTA and FQGNSA.

Details on this clonotype: The missing conserved phenylalanine or tryptophan at the end of this CDR3 makes a read error likely. The DNA is omitted, as the CDR3 cannot be located on it reliably, and the CDR3 follows TCRdb's listing. This chain links TRBV10-3 with TRBJ1-5; the listed D gene, TRBD1, was not tested against the DNA. Germline V CDR1 and CDR2: ENHRY, SYGVKD. The CDR3 extends over 11 residues, inclusive of both ends. The CDR3: CAIRGQGRQKA.